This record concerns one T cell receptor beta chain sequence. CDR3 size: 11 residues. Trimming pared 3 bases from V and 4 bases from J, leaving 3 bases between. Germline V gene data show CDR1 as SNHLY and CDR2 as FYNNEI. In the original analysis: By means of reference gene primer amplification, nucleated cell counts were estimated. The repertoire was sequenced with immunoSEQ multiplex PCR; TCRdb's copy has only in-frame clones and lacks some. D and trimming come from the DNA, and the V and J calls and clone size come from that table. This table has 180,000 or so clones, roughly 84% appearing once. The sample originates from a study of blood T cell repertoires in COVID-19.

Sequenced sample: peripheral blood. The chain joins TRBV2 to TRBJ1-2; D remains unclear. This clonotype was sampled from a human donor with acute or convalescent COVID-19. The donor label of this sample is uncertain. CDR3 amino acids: CASSDLYGYTF. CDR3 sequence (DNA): TGTGCCAGCAGTGATCTCTATGGCTACACCTTC.